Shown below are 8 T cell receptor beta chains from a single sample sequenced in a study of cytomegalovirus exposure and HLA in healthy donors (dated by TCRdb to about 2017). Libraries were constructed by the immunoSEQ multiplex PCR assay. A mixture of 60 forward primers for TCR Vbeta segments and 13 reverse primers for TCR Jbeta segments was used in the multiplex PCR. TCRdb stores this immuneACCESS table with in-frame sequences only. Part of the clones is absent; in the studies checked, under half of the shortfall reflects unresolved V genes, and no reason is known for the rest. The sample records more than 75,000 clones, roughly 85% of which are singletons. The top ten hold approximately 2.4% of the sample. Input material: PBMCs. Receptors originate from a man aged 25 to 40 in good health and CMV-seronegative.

This CDR3 is CASSEVPHPYQPQHF. The CDR3 region has the DNA TGCGCCAGCAGTGAGGTTCCACACCCGTATCAGCCCCAGCATTTT. The chain joins TRBV10-1 to TRBJ1-5; D is undetermined. The CDR3 is 15 residues long. Per germline, CDR1 WNHNN and CDR2 SYGVQD (reference sequence). Trimming stripped 2 bases from V and 5 bases from J, with 13 bases between.

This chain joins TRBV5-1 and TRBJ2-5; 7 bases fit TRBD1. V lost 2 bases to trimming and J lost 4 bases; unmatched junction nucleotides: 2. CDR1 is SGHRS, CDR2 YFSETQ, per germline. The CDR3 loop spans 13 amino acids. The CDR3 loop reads CASSLTGVETQYF. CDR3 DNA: TGCGCCAGCAGCTTAACAGGGGTAGAGACCCAGTACTTC.

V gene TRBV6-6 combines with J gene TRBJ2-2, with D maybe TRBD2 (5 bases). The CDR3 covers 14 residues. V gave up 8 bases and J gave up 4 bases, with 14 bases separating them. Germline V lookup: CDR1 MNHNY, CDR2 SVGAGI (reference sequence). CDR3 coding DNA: TGTGCCAGCCGCGGGTCCGGAGGCACCGGGGAGCTGTTTTTT. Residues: CASRGSGGTGELFF.

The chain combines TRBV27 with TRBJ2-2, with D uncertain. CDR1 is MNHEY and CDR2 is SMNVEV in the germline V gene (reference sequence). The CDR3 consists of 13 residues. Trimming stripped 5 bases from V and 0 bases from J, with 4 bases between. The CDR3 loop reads CASSPANTGELFF. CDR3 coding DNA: TGTGCCAGCAGTCCCGCGAACACCGGGGAGCTGTTTTTT.

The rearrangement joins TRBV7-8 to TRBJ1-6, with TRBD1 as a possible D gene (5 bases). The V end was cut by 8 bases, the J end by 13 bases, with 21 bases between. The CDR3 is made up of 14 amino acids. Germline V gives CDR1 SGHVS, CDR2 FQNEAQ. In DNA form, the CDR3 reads TGTGCCAGCTCTGAACAGGCAACCTCATTGCCCCTCCACTTT. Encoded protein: CASSEQATSLPLHF. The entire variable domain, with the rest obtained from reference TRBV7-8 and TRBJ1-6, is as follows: GAGVSQSPRYKVAKRGQDVALRCDPISGHVSLFWYQQALGQGPEFLTYFQNEAQLDKSGLPSDRFFAERPEGSVSTLKIQRTQQEDSAVYLCASSEQATSLPLHFGNGTRLTVT.

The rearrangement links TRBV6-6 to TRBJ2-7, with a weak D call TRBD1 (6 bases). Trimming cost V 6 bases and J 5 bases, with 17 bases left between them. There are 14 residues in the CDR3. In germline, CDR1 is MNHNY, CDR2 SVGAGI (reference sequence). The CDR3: CASSPLQGRHEQYF. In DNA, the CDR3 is TGTGCCAGCAGCCCGTTACAGGGTCGCCACGAGCAGTACTTC.

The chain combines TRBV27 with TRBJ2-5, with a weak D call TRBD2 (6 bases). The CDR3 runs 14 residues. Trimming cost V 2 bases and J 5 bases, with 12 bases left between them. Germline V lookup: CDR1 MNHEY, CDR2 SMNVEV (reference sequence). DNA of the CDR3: TGTGCCAGCAGTTTAGGAGGGTTAGGGGAGACCCAGTACTTC. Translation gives CASSLGGLGETQYF.

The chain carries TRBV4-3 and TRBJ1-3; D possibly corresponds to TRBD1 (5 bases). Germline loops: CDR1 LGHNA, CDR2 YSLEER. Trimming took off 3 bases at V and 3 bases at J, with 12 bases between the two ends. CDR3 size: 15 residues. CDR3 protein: CASSQTTGLGNTIYF. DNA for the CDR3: TGCGCCAGCAGCCAGACAACAGGTCTTGGAAACACCATATATTTT.